One T cell receptor (beta chain) is described in this entry. Its antigen is not yet known. Base qualities are not recorded, but no much larger clone differs from it by a single base. At one collaborating source in Seattle, patients were enrolled during active infection and were followed longitudinally through the course of disease. The collaborating institutions used their own protocols to collect whole blood in K2EDTA tubes. For TCRbeta analysis, collaborator samples were shipped as frozen whole blood, as isolated PBMCs, or as DNA extracted from either sample type. CDR1 and CDR2 are read off the germline V gene (reference sequence) as SGHNT and YYREEE. From the cysteine up to the phenylalanine, the CDR3 has a length of 16 residues. Kept here is only the CDR3 DNA, which spans 48 bases and is read in frame from base 1. V is trimmed back by 0 bases and J by 1 base, and the junction contains 6 bases that no gene match accounts for.

This specimen comes from a study of blood T cell repertoires in COVID-19 (dated by TCRdb to 2018 to 2020). For context, the study as a whole: Collaborator samples came from the United States, Italy and Spain and covered acute and convalescent phases of COVID-19. The material from the prospective study consisted of cDNA or gDNA derived from T cells, B-cell-depleted T cells, or PBMCs. Deeply sampled blood TCRbeta repertoires from subjects exposed to, actively infected with, or recovered from COVID-19 were included in the dataset. The repertoires were released in a freely available public database intended as a resource for research on the immune response to SARS-CoV-2. The samples were drawn from two sources: the first 160 participants of the ongoing ImmuneRACE study, and over 950 subjects contributed by 6 global collaborators. The sample metadata nearly always contained a de-identified subject ID, COVID-19 status, age in years and sex. Where available, HLA class I and class II types were taken from metadata supplied by the sample provider and were not determined by assay-based typing. On the study overall, not on this receptor specifically: The amount of clinical and demographic metadata varied by source and participant and was provided uncurated.

TCRbeta CDR3 regions were amplified from genomic DNA by means of the immunoSEQ Assay, a bias-controlled multiplex PCR. Under the source paper's analysis protocol: Nucleated cell counts per sample were estimated from amplification of reference gene primers within the assay. Sequence reads were collapsed and filtered to measure the absolute abundance of every unique TCRbeta CDR3 rearrangement. For each sample, productive Simpson clonality was calculated as the square root of Simpson's diversity index over productive rearrangements. TCRdb obtained this table from immuneACCESS and retained in-frame rearrangements with V and J assigned. These tables miss some clones; where compared with another copy, unresolved V genes account for less than half of the shortfall, and the remainder is unexplained. For V, J and clone size, that table is used; D and trimming come from the DNA. The sample data list around 150,000 clones, and about 90% of these were observed just once. About 5.3% of the sample rests with the top ten.

Recombination linked TRBV5-4 to TRBJ1-1; the junction holds 7 bases that match TRBD1. Sequencing was carried out using peripheral blood. This receptor was taken from a man aged 25 to 40 with COVID-19, enrolled during active disease. The sequenced DNA is TGTGCCAGCAGCTTGGTCCTGGACAGGCAGAACACTGAAGCTTTCTTT. This translates into CASSLVLDRQNTEAFF.